This TCR beta chain was sequenced during a study of CD8 T cells in ankylosing spondylitis. The CDR3 sequence is 11 residues long. Looked up from germline, CDR1 is MNHNY and CDR2 is SVGAGI (reference sequence). Trimming removed 2 bases at V and 7 bases at J, with 5 bases between. This clonotype was observed many times. TCRdb used MiXCR to reprocess the 5' RACE reads, holding one entry per CDR3 protein. The table shows about 52,000 distinct CDR3 sequences, with around 7.4% occurring only once. J is TRBJ1-1 and V is TRBV6-6; D not resolved. The sequencing sample was made of blood, either unsorted or a sorted T cell fraction (not recorded which). This TCR came from a female donor with ankylosing spondylitis or in good health (not recorded which). CDR3 nucleotides: TGTGCCAGCAGTTACGAAGTTGAAGCTTTCTTT. This codes for CASSYEVEAFF.